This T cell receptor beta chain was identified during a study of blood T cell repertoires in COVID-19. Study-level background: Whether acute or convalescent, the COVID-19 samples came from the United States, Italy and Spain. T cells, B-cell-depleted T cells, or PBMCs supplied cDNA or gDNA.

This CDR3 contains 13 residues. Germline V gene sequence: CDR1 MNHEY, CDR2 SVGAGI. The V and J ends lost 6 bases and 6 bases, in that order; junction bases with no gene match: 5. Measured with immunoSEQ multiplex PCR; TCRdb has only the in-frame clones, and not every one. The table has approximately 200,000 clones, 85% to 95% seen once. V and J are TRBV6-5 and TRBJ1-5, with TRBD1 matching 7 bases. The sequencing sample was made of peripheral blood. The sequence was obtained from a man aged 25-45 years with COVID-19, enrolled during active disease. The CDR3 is CASRLDRSQPQHF. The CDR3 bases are TGTGCCAGCAGACTGGACAGGTCTCAGCCCCAGCATTTT.